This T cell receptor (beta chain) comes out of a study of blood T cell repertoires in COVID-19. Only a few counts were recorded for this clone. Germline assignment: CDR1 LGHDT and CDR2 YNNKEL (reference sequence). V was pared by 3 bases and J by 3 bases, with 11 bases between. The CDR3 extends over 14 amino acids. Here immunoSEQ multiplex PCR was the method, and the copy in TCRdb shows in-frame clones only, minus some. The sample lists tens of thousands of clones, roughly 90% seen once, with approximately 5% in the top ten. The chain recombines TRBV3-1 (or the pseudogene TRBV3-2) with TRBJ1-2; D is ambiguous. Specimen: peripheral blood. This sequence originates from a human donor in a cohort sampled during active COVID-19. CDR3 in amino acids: CASSHGPQYYGYTF. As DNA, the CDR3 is TGTGCCAGCAGCCATGGGCCCCAGTACTATGGCTACACCTTC.